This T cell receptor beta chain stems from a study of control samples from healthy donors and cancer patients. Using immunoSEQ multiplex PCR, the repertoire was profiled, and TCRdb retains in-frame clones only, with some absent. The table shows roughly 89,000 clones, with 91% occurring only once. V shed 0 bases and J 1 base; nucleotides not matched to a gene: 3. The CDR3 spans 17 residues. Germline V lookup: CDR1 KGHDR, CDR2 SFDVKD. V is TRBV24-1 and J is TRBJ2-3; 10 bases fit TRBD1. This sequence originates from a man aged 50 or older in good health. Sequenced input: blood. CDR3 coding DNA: TGTGCCACCAGTGATTTGGGGACAGGGGTAGGCACAGATACGCAGTATTTT. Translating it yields CATSDLGTGVGTDTQYF.